These 26 T cell receptor beta chains were sequenced from one sample in a study of read filtering for tumor transcriptome and immune sequencing. This library used about 360 ng RNA and molecular barcoded adaptors spanning alpha/delta and beta/gamma chains. From the reads, TCRdb called clonotypes with MiXCR, one entry per CDR3 protein. Of 50,000 to 65,000 distinct CDR3 sequences in the sample, roughly a fifth are singletons; the top ten hold around 15%. Sequences were obtained from a population of CD138-negative cells sorted from bone marrow. The receptors originated from a donor at least 40 years old with multiple myeloma.

This clonotype came up many times. The V gene is TRBV20-1, the J gene TRBJ2-7, with TRBD2 matching over 9 bases. The CDR3 is made up of 16 amino acids. With V trimmed by 3 bases and J by 3 bases, 12 bases remained unmatched. Germline CDR1 DFQATT, CDR2 SNEGSKA (reference sequence). As DNA, the CDR3 is TGCAGTGCTAGCCGTTTTCGGCTAGCGGGAATCTACGAGCAGTACTTC. Translated, it gives CSASRFRLAGIYEQYF.

The table lists this clonotype with many counts. CDR3 bases: TGTGCCAGCAGCTTAAAAGGATACGAGCAGTACTTC. Protein: CASSLKGYEQYF. This chain links TRBV11-3 with TRBJ2-7; D gene unclear. The CDR3 spans 12 residues. CDR1 and CDR2 from the germline V gene are SGHNT and YENEEA. Trimming pared 2 bases from V and 4 bases from J, leaving 6 bases between.

This clonotype appeared many times. This chain uses TRBV20-1 with TRBJ2-4; D is unresolved. CDR1 and CDR2 (germline): DFQATT, SNEGSKA (reference sequence). This CDR3 has 13 amino acids. V lost 6 bases and J lost 5, with 14 bases in between. For the CDR3, the DNA is TGCAGTGCCTCCGGCCTTTTTGAAAACATTCAGTACTTC. Protein sequence: CSASGLFENIQYF.

This clonotype has ten or more counts. This rearrangement joins TRBV12-5 to TRBJ1-1; D unresolved. This CDR3 spans 13 amino acids. V was pared by 0 bases and J by 5 bases, with 7 bases between. CDR1 LGHNT and CDR2 FRNRAP come from the germline V gene. In DNA form, the CDR3 reads TGTGCTAGTGGTTTGGTCTTGCAAACTGAAGCTTTCTTT. This codes for CASGLVLQTEAFF.

The genes are TRBV29-1 and TRBJ2-1; D remains ambiguous. Germline CDR1 is SQVTM and CDR2 is ANQGSEA. Trimming shortened V by 4 bases and J by 5 bases, and 12 bases separated the two germline ends. The CDR3 runs 13 residues. The CDR3 DNA follows: TGCAGCGTTGTTGGGTCAAGGGACAATGAGCAGTTCTTC. Protein: CSVVGSRDNEQFF.

This clonotype was counted a few times. The chain combines TRBV20-1 with TRBJ2-5; 8 nucleotides agree with TRBD2. J lost 1 base, V lost 6 bases, and 4 bases had no gene match. This CDR3 has 13 amino acids. Per germline, CDR1 DFQATT and CDR2 SNEGSKA (reference sequence). CDR3 nucleotides: TGCAGTGCCGCTAGCGGGTTCCAAGAGACCCAGTACTTC. Encoded protein: CSAASGFQETQYF.

Points on this clonotype: A single base is all that separates this from a far larger clone, so a read error is likely. The V call is TRBV7-2, the J call TRBJ2-1, with D possibly TRBD2 on 5 matching bases. CDR3 length: 14 residues. Germline V gives CDR1 SGHTA, CDR2 FQGNSA. CDR3 protein: CASSSPGYTNELFF. The CDR3 nucleotides are TGTGCCAGCAGCTCTCCGGGATACACTAATGAGCTGTTCTTC.

This clonotype was seen at least ten times. The chain joins TRBV12-3 or TRBV12-4 to TRBJ1-4; D ambiguous. The V end was cut by 2 bases, the J end by 4 bases, with 8 bases between. The CDR3 is 14 amino acids. The CDR3 protein is CASSLPTSNEKLFF. CDR3 bases: TGTGCCAGCAGTTTACCCACTAGTAATGAAAAACTGTTTTTT.

As for this clonotype: A read error may explain this, as a much larger clone is one base away. The chain joins TRBV11-3 to TRBJ2-7; the match to TRBD2 covers 7 bases. The CDR3 is 14 residues long. Germline assignment: CDR1 SGHNT and CDR2 YENEEA. CDR3 sequence: CAGSLGRGPYEQYF. CDR3 coding DNA: TGTGCCGGCAGCTTAGGGAGGGGACCCTACGAGCAGTACTTC.

This clonotype was seen at least ten times. This chain joins TRBV20-1 and TRBJ2-7; D perhaps matches TRBD1 (7 bases). Germline loops: CDR1 DFQATT, CDR2 SNEGSKA (reference sequence). This CDR3 has 15 amino acids. Between the trimmed V and J ends, which lost 6 bases and 2 bases, there was a span of 20 bases. The CDR3 nucleotides are TGCAGTGCGAACCCTGGGGCAGGGGGGACCTACGAGCAGTACTTC. Translating it yields CSANPGAGGTYEQYF.

This clonotype appeared many times. The chain carries TRBV30 and TRBJ2-1, with D perhaps TRBD1 or TRBD2 (5 bases each). Trimming cost V 0 bases and J 6 bases, with 15 bases left between them. Germline-derived CDR1 and CDR2 are GTSNPN and SVGIG (reference sequence). The CDR3 has 15 amino acids. Here the CDR3 reads CAWSVLRGAGNEQFF. For the CDR3, the DNA is TGTGCCTGGAGTGTACTTAGGGGCGCGGGCAATGAGCAGTTCTTC.

This clonotype appeared a few times. This chain joins TRBV19 and TRBJ2-2; the match to TRBD2 covers 7 bases. CDR1 LNHDA and CDR2 SQIVND come from the germline V gene (reference sequence). V lost 5 bases and J lost 6; bases outside the gene matches: 3. The CDR3 is 13 amino acids. The CDR3 here is CASSVTSAGELFF. CDR3 DNA sequence: TGTGCCAGTAGTGTTACTAGCGCCGGGGAGCTGTTTTTT. Using reference TRBV19 and TRBJ2-2 for the parts outside the CDR3, the full variable domain is DGGITQSPKYLFRKEGQNVTLSCEQNLNHDAMYWYRQDPGQGLRLIYYSQIVNDFQKGDIAEGYSVSREKKESFPLTVTSAQKNPTAFYLCASSVTSAGELFFGEGSRLTVL.

Note on this clonotype: Possible read error: a much larger clone is one base away. This chain links TRBV11-2 with TRBJ2-7; D is unclear. CDR3 length: 11 residues. Trimming stripped 5 bases from V and 4 bases from J, with 6 bases between. Germline V gives CDR1 SGHAT, CDR2 FQNNGV. In DNA, the CDR3 is TGTGCCAGCAGCCCCATTTACGAGCAGTACTTC. Translating it yields CASSPIYEQYF.

This clonotype was observed a few times. The rearrangement joins TRBV27 to TRBJ2-2, with TRBD1 as a possible D gene (5 bases). CDR3 length: 16 amino acids. Germline values: CDR1 MNHEY, CDR2 SMNVEV (reference sequence). Between the trimmed V and J ends, which lost 3 bases and 4 bases, there was a span of 15 bases. The CDR3 bases are TGTGCCAGCAGTTTTTCGACATTAAGGGGCACCGGGGAGCTGTTTTTT. Its protein product is CASSFSTLRGTGELFF.

The genes are TRBV15 and TRBJ2-1; D is unclear. V was clipped by 1 base and J by 8 bases, with 12 bases between them. CDR1 and CDR2 from the germline V gene are LNHNV and YYDKDF (reference sequence). The CDR3 spans 14 residues. The CDR3 sequence: CATSRAGRDHEQFF. The CDR3 DNA reads TGTGCCACCAGCAGAGCGGGTAGGGATCATGAGCAGTTCTTC.

This clonotype was counted ten times or more. V usage is TRBV5-1 and J usage is TRBJ2-1; TRBD1 aligns across 9 bases. CDR3 length equals 16 residues. CDR1 SGHRS and CDR2 YFSETQ come from the germline V gene. Trimming cost V 0 bases and J 5 bases; bases outside gene matches: 6. The CDR3: CASSLALGQGDNEQFF. The CDR3 nucleotides are TGCGCCAGCAGCTTGGCCCTGGGACAGGGTGACAATGAGCAGTTCTTC.

This clonotype was found a few times. A much larger clonotype is one base distant, so this may be a read error. V gene TRBV7-3 combines with J gene TRBJ2-3; TRBD2 aligns across 9 bases. V shed 0 bases, J shed 5 bases, and the junction held 9 bases outside the gene matches. The CDR3 covers 17 residues. Germline values: CDR1 SGHTA, CDR2 FQGTGA. The chain's CDR3 is CASSLTGRLADEDTQYF. CDR3 sequence (DNA): TGTGCCAGCAGCTTAACGGGGAGACTAGCGGATGAAGATACGCAGTATTTT.

This clonotype turned up a few times. A read error is possible here, since a much larger clone lies one base away. This chain joins TRBV20-1 and TRBJ2-3; 10 bases align to TRBD1. The CDR3 has 15 residues. Germline V CDR1 and CDR2: DFQATT, SNEGSKA (reference sequence). The CDR3 reads CSAGDSGTGVDTQYF. DNA for the CDR3: TGCAGTGCTGGAGATTCAGGGACAGGGGTTGATACGCAGTATTTT.

This clonotype was seen at least ten times. This chain links TRBV20-1 with TRBJ2-1, with D possibly called TRBD1 or TRBD2 (5 bases each). The CDR3 contains 14 residues. Germline V gene lookup returns CDR1 DFQATT and CDR2 SNEGSKA (reference sequence). V was pared by 3 bases and J by 1 base, with 10 bases between. Here the CDR3 DNA reads TGCAGTGCTAGTCGAGGGGTATCCTACAATGAGCAGTTCTTC. Amino acid sequence: CSASRGVSYNEQFF.

Concerning this clonotype: A much larger clone differs by one base, so this may be a read error. This rearrangement joins TRBV3-1 to TRBJ2-1; D uncertain. CDR1 is LGHDT and CDR2 is YNNKEL in the germline V gene (reference sequence). The CDR3 is made up of 15 amino acids. V shed 6 bases and J shed 9 bases, with 21 bases lying between them. The CDR3 DNA sequence: TGTGCCAGCAGTAGACGTGGACGGCCAAAAACTGAGCAGTTCTTC. It yields the protein CASSRRGRPKTEQFF.

This clonotype was seen many times. The CDR3 region is CSAGLLSVGAGEQPQHF. CDR3 sequence (DNA): TGCAGTGCTGGACTACTCTCCGTGGGGGCGGGAGAACAGCCCCAGCATTTT. V usage is TRBV20-1 and J usage is TRBJ1-5, with D tentatively TRBD1 (6 bases). Germline V lookup: CDR1 DFQATT, CDR2 SNEGSKA (reference sequence). The CDR3 has 17 amino acids. Deletions cut 5 bases from V and 7 bases from J, with 27 bases between.

V usage is TRBV5-1 and J usage is TRBJ2-1; unclear D gene. CDR3 length: 14 amino acids. V lost 0 bases and J 9 bases, leaving 13 bases between the germline ends. Germline V gives CDR1 SGHRS, CDR2 YFSETQ. The CDR3: CASSLGLAVGEQFF. DNA for the CDR3: TGCGCCAGCAGCTTGGGTTTGGCAGTCGGTGAGCAGTTCTTC.

The chain links TRBV30 to TRBJ2-4; D unclear. Germline V gives CDR1 GTSNPN, CDR2 SVGIG (reference sequence). V was pared by 2 bases and J by 2 bases, with 10 bases between. CDR3 length: 14 residues. DNA of the CDR3: TGTGCCTGGAGTAATCAGCGTTCCAAAAACATTCAGTACTTC. The encoded protein is CAWSNQRSKNIQYF.

This clonotype was observed many times. The V gene is TRBV28, the J gene TRBJ2-5, with D possibly being TRBD1 or TRBD2 (5 bases each). Trimming pared 6 bases from V and 2 bases from J, leaving 13 bases between. The CDR3 runs 14 residues. Germline assignment: CDR1 MDHEN and CDR2 SYDVKM. The CDR3 reads CASSPGTLQETQYF. CDR3 DNA sequence: TGTGCCAGCAGCCCTGGGACGTTGCAAGAGACCCAGTACTTC.

As for this clonotype: A much larger clone sits a single nucleotide away, making a read error possible. The chain couples TRBV6-5 to TRBJ1-1; the match to TRBD1 covers 8 bases. This CDR3 has 14 amino acids. Germline V gene sequence: CDR1 MNHEY, CDR2 SVGAGI. The CDR3 is CASSTRTGNTGAFF. Written as DNA, the CDR3 is TGTGCCAGCAGTACCCGGACAGGGAACACTGGAGCTTTCTTT.

At least ten counts were recorded for this clonotype. The chain employs TRBV7-2 and TRBJ2-2; 13 positions match TRBD2. Germline V CDR1 and CDR2: SGHTA, FQGNSA. V dropped 5 bases and J dropped 0; count of bases not matched to a gene: 6. There are 18 residues in the CDR3. The CDR3 loop reads CASSPPGLAGTNTGELFF. CDR3 nucleotide sequence: TGTGCCAGCAGCCCACCGGGACTAGCGGGAACGAACACCGGGGAGCTGTTTTTT.